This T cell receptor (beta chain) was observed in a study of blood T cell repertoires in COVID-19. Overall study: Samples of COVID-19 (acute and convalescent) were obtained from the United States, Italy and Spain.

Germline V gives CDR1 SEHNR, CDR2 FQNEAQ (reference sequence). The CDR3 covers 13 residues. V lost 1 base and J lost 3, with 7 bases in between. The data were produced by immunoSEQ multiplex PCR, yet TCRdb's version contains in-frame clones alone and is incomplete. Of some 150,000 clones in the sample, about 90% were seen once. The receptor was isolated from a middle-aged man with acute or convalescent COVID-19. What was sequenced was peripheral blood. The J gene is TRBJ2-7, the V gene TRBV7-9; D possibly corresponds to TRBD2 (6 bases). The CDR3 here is CASSLGEVYEQYF. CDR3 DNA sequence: TGTGCCAGCAGCTTAGGGGAGGTCTACGAGCAGTACTTC.